The following is a T cell receptor beta chain sequence with its context. Its antigen is as yet unknown. CD8 cells classed as naive were CD45RO-negative and positively selected for CCR7, excluding terminally differentiated effector memory CD45RA+ cells. Sorted-subset replicate PCRs used around 200 ng DNA, approximately 33,000 T cell genomes. Clones were read by immunoSEQ multiplex PCR, and TCRdb kept only the in-frame ones, dropping some. The sample includes about 2.2 million clones, approximately 92% of them seen just once. The germline CDR1 and CDR2 sequences are MNHEY and SMNVEV (reference sequence). Between the trimmed V and J ends, which lost 2 bases and 4 bases, there was a span of 11 bases. The CDR3 contains 15 residues. The data stem from a study of shared clonotypes between healthy human individuals. About the study: Three CD4 naive, three CD4 memory, two CD8 naive and one CD8 memory plate were used per donor. Study-wide results and caveats: Between four donors, naive CD4 clonotypes were shared at a level of about 5%.

The sample consisted of naive CD8+ T cells from PBMCs. The clonotype was recovered from a man aged 18 to 29 in good health. Some clones in this sample may be carry-over from other donors' samples. This rearrangement joins TRBV27 to TRBJ2-2; possibly TRBD2 for D (5 bases). The CDR3 is CASSLEGWGTGELFF. Written as DNA, the CDR3 is TGTGCCAGCAGTTTAGAGGGCTGGGGCACCGGGGAGCTGTTTTTT.